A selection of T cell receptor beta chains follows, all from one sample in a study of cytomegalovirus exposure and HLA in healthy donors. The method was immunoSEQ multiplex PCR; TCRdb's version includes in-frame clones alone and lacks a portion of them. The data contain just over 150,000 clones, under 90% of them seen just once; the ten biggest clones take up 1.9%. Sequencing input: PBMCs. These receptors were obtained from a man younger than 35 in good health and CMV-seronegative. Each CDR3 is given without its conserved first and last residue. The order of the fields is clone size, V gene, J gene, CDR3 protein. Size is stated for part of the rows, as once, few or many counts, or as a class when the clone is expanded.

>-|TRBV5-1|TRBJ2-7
ASSLSGQGAHEQY
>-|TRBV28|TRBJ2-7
ASSGTGVAAEEQY
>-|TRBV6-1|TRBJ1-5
ASSQLPRQSQPQH
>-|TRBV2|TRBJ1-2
ASTPLEPGGYGYT
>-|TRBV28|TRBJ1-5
ASTQGGGGQPQH
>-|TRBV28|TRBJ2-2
ATKTGGLNTGELF
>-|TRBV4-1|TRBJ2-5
ASSFLAGVETQY
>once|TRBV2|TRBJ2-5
ASTLQYRAETQY
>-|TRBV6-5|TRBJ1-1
ASSWGQGYTEAF
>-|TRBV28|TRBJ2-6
ASSPGIPGANVLT
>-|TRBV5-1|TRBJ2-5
ASSLLAYQETQY
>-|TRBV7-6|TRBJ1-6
ASSLSTGESPLH
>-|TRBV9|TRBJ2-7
ASSVVAGLSGEQY
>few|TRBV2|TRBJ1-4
ASVGQGAIEKLF
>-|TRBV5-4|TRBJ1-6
ASGDFGGSPLH
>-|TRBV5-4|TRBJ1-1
ASSQRTGNTEAF
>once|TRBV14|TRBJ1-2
ASTKFPNYGYT
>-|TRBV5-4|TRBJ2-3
ASSWGQITDTQY
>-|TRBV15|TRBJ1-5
ATSSIDRGGYQPQH
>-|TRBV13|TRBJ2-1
ASSPGQGGWNEQF
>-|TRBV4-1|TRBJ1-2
ASSQDPGNYGYT
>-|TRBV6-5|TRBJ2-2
ASSRLAGEGGELF
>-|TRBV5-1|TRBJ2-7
ASSLEGRDNEQY
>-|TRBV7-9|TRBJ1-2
ASSLGRGGYT
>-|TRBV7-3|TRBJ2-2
ASSLQGVNTGELF
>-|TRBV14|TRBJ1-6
ASSQFSFSYNSPLH
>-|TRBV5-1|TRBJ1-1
ASSLQGRNTEAF
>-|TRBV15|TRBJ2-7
ATSTGTGGSYEQY
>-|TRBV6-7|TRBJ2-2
ASSYIPGLAGDTGELF
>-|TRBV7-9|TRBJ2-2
AGRTLNDGELF
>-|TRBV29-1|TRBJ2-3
SVGGISEGDTQY
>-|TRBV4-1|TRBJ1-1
ASSQAGQGGTEAF
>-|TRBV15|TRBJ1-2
ATSRVGQGDGYT
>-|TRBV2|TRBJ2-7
ASSLDSETFYEQY
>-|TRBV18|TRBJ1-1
ASSPLTPGEIGTEAF
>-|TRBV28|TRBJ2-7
ASRAEGTGGYEQY
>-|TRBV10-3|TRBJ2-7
AIRDRDYEQY
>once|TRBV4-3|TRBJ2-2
ASSQDPAGVSTGELF
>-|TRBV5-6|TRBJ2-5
ASSLGGQGARETQY
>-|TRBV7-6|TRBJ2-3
ASSLYDGGGYTDTQY
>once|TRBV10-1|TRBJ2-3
ASTPVGTSGEEDTQY
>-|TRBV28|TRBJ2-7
ASILTGTGGEQY
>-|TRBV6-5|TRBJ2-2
ASSSPGRELF
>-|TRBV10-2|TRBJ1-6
ASRTGTGGGSPLH
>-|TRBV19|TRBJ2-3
ASSSPGSEDTQY